These 32 T cell receptor beta chains were all obtained from the same sample, sequenced in a study of blood T cell repertoires in COVID-19. Clones were sequenced by immunoSEQ multiplex PCR, and TCRdb holds only the in-frame ones, with some missing. The sample contains approximately 300,000 clones, 65% to 90% of which appear only once. Sequencing input: PBMCs or T cells enriched from blood (not recorded which). The receptor source for this set is a woman younger than 35 who had recovered from COVID-19.

The chain has TRBV2 and TRBJ2-7, with 10 bases matching TRBD1. CDR1 is SNHLY and CDR2 is FYNNEI in the germline V gene. The CDR3 loop spans 12 amino acids. After removal of 6 bases from V and 7 bases from J, the junction contained 3 bases not matched to a gene. This chain's CDR3 is CASRDRGQEQYF. The CDR3 region has the DNA TGTGCCAGCAGAGACAGGGGGCAGGAGCAGTACTTC.

This chain uses TRBV7-9 with TRBJ2-7, with 7 bases fitting TRBD1. The CDR3 is made up of 15 amino acids. Germline CDR1 reads SEHNR; CDR2 reads FQNEAQ (reference sequence). Trimming removed 2 bases from V and 2 bases from J; junction bases left unmatched: 6. CDR3 bases: TGTGCCAGCAGCTTAACAGGGGACCGCCCCTACGAGCAGTACTTC. Amino acid sequence: CASSLTGDRPYEQYF.

The chain uses TRBV30 and TRBJ2-1, with D possibly TRBD1 on 5 matching bases. Trimming removed 8 bases from V and 7 bases from J, with 21 bases in between. The CDR3 length is 14 residues. CDR1 GTSNPN and CDR2 SVGIG come from the germline V gene (reference sequence). CDR3 bases: TGTGCCAGCCTCCGTGGACACCCAGTTAATGAGCAGTTCTTC. Encoded protein: CASLRGHPVNEQFF.

This chain connects TRBV9 to TRBJ1-2, with a possible D match to TRBD1 (5 bases). V gave up 3 bases and J gave up 5 bases, with 20 bases separating them. Looked up from germline, CDR1 is SGDLS and CDR2 is YYNGEE. This CDR3 region has 16 residues. The CDR3 loop reads CASSAPRAGGKYGYTF. The DNA of the CDR3 is TGTGCCAGCAGCGCTCCCCGGGCGGGGGGGAAGTATGGCTACACCTTC.

This rearrangement joins TRBV18 to TRBJ1-4; 7 bases align to TRBD1. Trimming cost V 3 bases and J 4 bases; bases outside gene matches: 5. The CDR3 loop spans 15 amino acids. CDR1 is KGHSH, CDR2 LQKENI, per germline. This chain's CDR3 is CASSPTGTVNEKLFF. In nucleotides, the CDR3 is TGTGCCAGCTCACCTACCGGGACAGTTAATGAAAAACTGTTTTTT.

Concerning this clone: The same CDR3 also results from other DNA sequences found in this sample. This chain links TRBV11-1 with TRBJ1-1; D might be TRBD1 (5 bases). Trimming removed 1 base from V and 4 bases from J, with 10 bases in between. CDR3 length equals 14 residues. Germline V CDR1 and CDR2: SGHAT, FQDESV (reference sequence). CDR3 residues: CASSLGRGSTEAFF. CDR3 DNA: TGTGCCAGCAGCTTAGGGCGGGGGTCCACTGAAGCTTTCTTT.

The chain recombines TRBV15 with TRBJ1-3, with D possibly being TRBD1 (5 bases). Germline V CDR1 and CDR2: LNHNV, YYDKDF (reference sequence). This CDR3 spans 15 amino acids. With 7 bases removed from V and 0 bases from J, the gap between germline ends came to 13 bases. The CDR3 DNA is TGTGCCACCAAAGGCGGGGGGAGCTCTGGAAACACCATATATTTT. Translated: CATKGGGSSGNTIYF.

The rearrangement joins TRBV9 to TRBJ2-2, with 10 bases lining up with TRBD1. This CDR3 contains 16 residues. From germline, CDR1 is SGDLS and CDR2 YYNGEE. After removal of 4 bases from V and 3 bases from J, the junction contained 6 bases not matched to a gene. The CDR3 bases are TGTGCCAGCAGCAGGGGGACAGGGGTTGACACCGGGGAGCTGTTTTTT. Its protein product is CASSRGTGVDTGELFF.

This clone showed up just a few times. The chain carries TRBV18 and TRBJ1-2, with D unresolved. In germline, CDR1 is KGHSH, CDR2 LQKENI. V lost 2 bases, J lost 0 bases, and 16 bases lay in between. The CDR3 covers 17 residues. The CDR3 loop reads CASSPAGTVETNYGYTF. Written as DNA, the CDR3 is TGTGCCAGCTCACCAGCTGGAACAGTCGAAACTAACTATGGCTACACCTTC.

The chain employs TRBV14 and TRBJ1-1; a possible D gene is TRBD1 (6 bases). Per germline, CDR1 SGHDN and CDR2 FVKESK. With 0 bases removed from V and 8 bases from J, the gap between germline ends came to 13 bases. The CDR3 covers 14 residues. CDR3 DNA sequence: TGTGCCAGCAGCCAAGATCGAGGGGGTGGAGAAGCTTTCTTT. It yields the protein CASSQDRGGGEAFF.

The CDR3 DNA is TGTGCCAGCAGGGGGACAGTGAATAACTATTCACCCCTCCACTTT. It encodes CASRGTVNNYSPLHF. The rearrangement links TRBV2 to TRBJ1-6; 7 positions agree with TRBD1. Germline V gene data show CDR1 as SNHLY and CDR2 as FYNNEI. This CDR3 spans 15 amino acids. With V trimmed by 6 bases and J by 8 bases, 10 bases remained unmatched.

This clone was detected once. This chain links TRBV6-5 with TRBJ1-2; no reliable D call. The germline CDR1 and CDR2 sequences are MNHEY and SVGAGI. CDR3 length equals 15 residues. V was pared by 0 bases and J by 4 bases, with 12 bases between. In DNA form, the CDR3 reads TGTGCCAGCAGTTACTCGACTCTGAGTCCCTATGGCTACACCTTC. Its protein product is CASSYSTLSPYGYTF.

About this clone itself: The sample holds other DNA sequences that translate to the same CDR3. The chain links TRBV10-3 to TRBJ1-1, with D perhaps matching TRBD1 (5 bases). This CDR3 is 13 amino acids long. CDR1 and CDR2 from the germline V gene are ENHRY and SYGVKD. The V and J ends lost 3 bases and 1 base respectively, with 6 bases between them. In DNA form, the CDR3 reads TGTGCCATCAGTGAAAGGGGGAACACTGAAGCTTTCTTT. Its protein product is CAISERGNTEAFF.

This chain uses TRBV7-2 with TRBJ1-4; no reliable D call. The CDR3 loop spans 15 amino acids. Germline loops: CDR1 SGHTA, CDR2 FQGNSA. The germline V and J ends were trimmed by 5 bases and 4 bases, with 14 bases remaining between them. The CDR3: CASSPFVTSNEKLFF. The CDR3 coding sequence is TGTGCCAGCAGCCCTTTCGTCACGAGTAATGAAAAACTGTTTTTT. Full variable domain (missing parts from reference TRBV7-2 and TRBJ1-4): GAGVSQSPSNKVTEKGKDVELRCDPISGHTALYWYRQSLGQGLEFLIYFQGNSAPDKSGLPSDRFSAERTGGSVSTLTIQRTQQEDSAVYLCASSPFVTSNEKLFFGSGTQLSVL.

This chain connects TRBV5-1 to TRBJ2-2; the match to TRBD2 covers 9 bases. J gave up 1 base and V 3 bases, and 4 bases lay outside the gene matches. The CDR3 is made up of 16 amino acids. Germline CDR1 reads SGHRS; CDR2 reads YFSETQ. Here the CDR3 reads CASSYQAGGNTGELFF. CDR3 sequence (DNA): TGCGCCAGCAGCTACCAAGCGGGAGGGAACACCGGGGAGCTGTTTTTT.

In regard to this clone: One junction end disagrees with the germline gene, perhaps due to a read error. The chain couples TRBV5-5 to TRBJ2-7; 8 positions match TRBD1. Germline CDR1 reads SGHKS; CDR2 reads YYEKEE (reference sequence). This CDR3 contains 14 residues. The CDR3 loop is CASSAGQGSPKPFF. The CDR3 region has the DNA TGTGCCAGCAGCGCCGGACAGGGCTCCCCAAAACCCTTCTTC. The complete variable domain, with remaining parts taken from reference TRBV5-5 and TRBJ2-7, reads DAGVTQSPTHLIKTRGQQVTLRCSPISGHKSVSWYQQVLGQGPQFIFQYYEKEERGRGNFPDRFSARQFPNYSSELNVNALLLGDSALYLCASSAGQGSPKPFFGPGTRLTVT.

The chain couples TRBV10-1 to TRBJ2-5; 11 bases line up with TRBD2. This CDR3 has 16 residues. Germline V gene sequence: CDR1 WNHNN, CDR2 SYGVQD (reference sequence). V trimming: 2 bases; J trimming: 3 bases; junction bases outside the gene matches: 5. The CDR3 sequence: CASSESLAGGKETQYF. The CDR3 nucleotides read TGCGCCAGCAGTGAGAGCCTAGCGGGGGGAAAAGAGACCCAGTACTTC.

V and J are TRBV18 and TRBJ2-3, with D unclear. Germline lookup yields CDR1 KGHSH and CDR2 LQKENI. The CDR3 is made up of 15 amino acids. V was shortened by 2 bases and J by 0 bases, with 9 bases between the two germline ends. The CDR3 DNA reads TGTGCCAGCTCACCAAACACAGTAAGCACAGATACGCAGTATTTT. Translated: CASSPNTVSTDTQYF.

CDR3 amino acids: CASSKEGQLPSYNQPQHF. CDR3 bases: TGTGCCAGCAGCAAAGAGGGACAGCTACCTTCTTACAATCAGCCCCAGCATTTT. The rearrangement links TRBV21-1 to TRBJ1-5; the D call in the table, TRBD1, was not verified against the DNA. TRBV21-1 is a listed pseudogene. The CDR3 runs to 18 residues.

The chain employs TRBV5-5 and TRBJ1-1; tentatively, D is TRBD1 (5 bases). The CDR3 is 15 residues long. Deletions cut 4 bases from V and 1 base from J, with 14 bases between. From germline, CDR1 is SGHKS and CDR2 YYEKEE (reference sequence). The CDR3 reads CASSVAGRKNTEAFF. The DNA for the CDR3 is TGTGCCAGCAGCGTTGCGGGACGGAAGAACACTGAAGCTTTCTTT.

CDR3 protein: CASSLALVNEQFF. The DNA of the CDR3 is TGCGCCAGCAGCTTGGCCCTAGTGAATGAGCAGTTCTTC. The V call is TRBV5-1, the J call TRBJ2-1; D not resolved. Deletions cut 0 bases from V and 7 bases from J, with 8 bases between. The length of the CDR3 is 13 residues. Germline V CDR1 and CDR2: SGHRS, YFSETQ.

This sequence joins TRBV30 and TRBJ2-5, with 8 bases identical to TRBD2. CDR1 is GTSNPN and CDR2 is SVGIG in the germline V gene (reference sequence). The CDR3 consists of 14 residues. Unmatched junction bases numbered 9, after V lost 4 bases and J lost 5 bases. Here the CDR3 DNA reads TGTGCCTGGACACCTTCGGCGGGAGGTGAGACCCAGTACTTC. Translated, it gives CAWTPSAGGETQYF.

The V and J genes are TRBV5-5 and TRBJ2-7, with TRBD1 matching over 8 bases. This CDR3 is 15 amino acids long. The V segment lost 4 bases and the J segment 3 bases; nucleotides outside the gene matches: 9. Germline lookup yields CDR1 SGHKS and CDR2 YYEKEE (reference sequence). Here the CDR3 DNA reads TGTGCCAGCAGCAAATCGGGACAGGTTAGCTACGAGCAGTACTTC. Its translation: CASSKSGQVSYEQYF.

The rearrangement uses TRBV12-3 or TRBV12-4 and TRBJ2-3; a weak D match, TRBD2 (6 bases). The CDR3 is 11 residues long. V was trimmed by 3 bases and J by 11 bases, leaving 9 bases between them. Here the CDR3 reads CASSFYGGQYF. CDR3 nucleotides: TGTGCCAGCAGTTTTTACGGGGGGCAGTATTTT.

The chain uses TRBV18 and TRBJ2-1, with 8 bases identical to TRBD2. Germline V gene data show CDR1 as KGHSH and CDR2 as LQKENI. This CDR3 region has 14 residues. V gave up 2 bases and J gave up 10 bases; unmatched junction bases: 7. The CDR3 sequence: CASSPSDSGAEQFF. CDR3 DNA: TGTGCCAGCTCACCATCGGATAGCGGGGCAGAGCAGTTCTTC.

As to this clone: A junction boundary mismatches the germline segment, possibly from a read error. The rearrangement links TRBV7-7 to TRBJ2-1, with 9 bases aligning to TRBD1. The CDR3 loop spans 15 amino acids. The germline gives CDR1 SSHAT, CDR2 FNYEAQ (reference sequence). The CDR3 loop is CASSLGTGINNEQFF. The CDR3 bases are TGTGCTAGCAGCTTAGGGACAGGGATCAACAATGAGCAGTTCTTC.

The chain is built from TRBV4-1 and TRBJ1-1, with 10 positions matching TRBD1. This CDR3 region has 18 residues. CDR1 and CDR2 from the germline V gene are MGHRA and YSYEKL. Trimming at V came to 0 bases and at J to 9 bases, leaving 16 bases not matched to a gene. CDR3 coding DNA: TGCGCCAGCAGCCAAGAAGGTCTGAAGATGGGACAGGGGTTAAAAGCTTTCTTT. Translating it yields CASSQEGLKMGQGLKAFF.

The genes are TRBV7-9 and TRBJ1-1, with D possibly being TRBD1 (6 bases). There are 14 residues in the CDR3. Germline V lookup: CDR1 SEHNR, CDR2 FQNEAQ (reference sequence). V was trimmed by 2 bases and J by 5 bases, leaving 12 bases between them. CDR3 in amino acids: CASSLYRDATEAFF. The CDR3 DNA is TGTGCCAGCAGCTTATACAGGGATGCGACTGAAGCTTTCTTT.

This clone was observed a handful of times. The CDR3: CASSQTDRGYGYTF. In DNA, the CDR3 is TGCGCCAGCAGCCAGACCGACAGGGGTTATGGCTACACCTTC. J is TRBJ1-2 and V is TRBV5-1, with TRBD1 identical over 8 bases. Per germline, CDR1 SGHRS and CDR2 YFSETQ. After removal of 4 bases from V and 5 bases from J, the junction contained 7 bases not matched to a gene. The CDR3 has 14 residues.

This clone appeared a single time. The chain carries TRBV10-3 and TRBJ2-1; 8 nucleotides agree with TRBD2. Germline loops: CDR1 ENHRY, CDR2 SYGVKD. The ends lost 6 bases at V and 7 bases at J; junction bases unmatched: 5. The CDR3 runs to 13 residues. As DNA, the CDR3 is TGTGCCATCAGCGTGGGCGGGGGGAATGAGCAGTTCTTC. It is translated as CAISVGGGNEQFF.

A few counts support this clone. This chain connects TRBV7-3 to TRBJ2-2; TRBD2 aligns across 9 bases. There are 14 residues in the CDR3. V gave up 5 bases and J gave up 6 bases; unmatched junction bases: 4. CDR1 and CDR2 (germline): SGHTA, FQGTGA. CDR3 sequence: CASSLSGSAGELFF. DNA of the CDR3: TGTGCCAGCAGCCTTAGCGGGAGTGCCGGGGAGCTGTTTTTT.

The chain joins TRBV7-9 to TRBJ2-1; 10 positions match TRBD2. Germline CDR1 SEHNR, CDR2 FQNEAQ (reference sequence). The CDR3 runs to 17 residues. V lost 4 bases to trimming and J lost 4 bases; unmatched junction nucleotides: 10. CDR3 residues: CASSSSWTSGLYNEQFF. The CDR3 DNA reads TGTGCCAGCAGCTCCTCCTGGACTAGCGGCCTGTACAATGAGCAGTTCTTC.